This T cell receptor (beta chain) was recovered during a study of T cells in Graves' hyperthyroidism and ophthalmopathy. Amplification of TCR beta CDR3 regions used RNA as the template. The HTBI set primed first-round TCR CDR3 RT-PCR. MiXCR was run by TCRdb on the multiplex PCR reads, yielding one entry per CDR3 protein. The sample contains hundreds of thousands of distinct CDR3 sequences, 13% to 15% of which appear only once. General study points: Ophthalmopathy and stable hyperthyroidism were separated by a 13 V-J model.

This clonotype was detected ten times or more. Its target is unknown. Patients aged 18 to 65 with hyperthyroidism were newly diagnosed, with duration under 2 months. Investigators excluded patients with uncontrolled infection, other autoimmune disease, pregnancy or lactation. The diagnostic basis comprised clinical symptoms, serum thyroxine and TRAb, thyroid ultrasound and orbital computed tomography. V lost 0 bases to trimming and J lost 2 bases; unmatched junction nucleotides: 2. CDR3 length equals 15 residues. Germline V lookup: CDR1 MNHNY, CDR2 SVGAGI (reference sequence). This TCR came from a woman under 30 with Graves' hyperthyroidism. The chain has TRBV6-6 and TRBJ2-3; 7 nucleotides align to TRBD1. The sequenced material came from blood. CDR3: CASSYSGQDTDTQYF. The CDR3 bases are TGTGCCAGCAGTTACTCCGGACAGGACACAGATACGCAGTATTTT.